The 19 T cell receptor beta chains below were found in one sample sequenced in a study of T cell repertoires in cytomegalovirus infection. TCRdb passed the reads through MiXCR, listing each CDR3 protein once. The data hold about 920,000 distinct CDR3 sequences, with around a third observed a single time. What these receptors recognize is not known. Sequencing was performed on cultured CD8+ T cells from PBMCs, taken from culture after CMV antigen stimulation. The origin of the receptors is a human donor in good health (CMV status not recorded). Some clones in this sample may be carry-over from other donors' samples.

In this sample, this clonotype turned up a few times. The CDR3 DNA is TGTGCCAGCAGCCGGATGTTGATTAGCACAGATACGCAGTATTTT. Translated, it gives CASSRMLISTDTQYF. The chain links TRBV12-3 or TRBV12-4 to TRBJ2-3, with D unclear. Trimming removed 6 bases from V and 0 bases from J, with 13 bases in between. The CDR3 loop spans 15 amino acids.

In this sample, this clonotype turned up many times. This rearrangement joins TRBV7-6 to TRBJ1-4; 7 nucleotides align to TRBD1. The V gene end was trimmed by 5 bases and the J gene end by 0 bases; junction bases not matched to a gene: 6. Germline V lookup: CDR1 SGHVS, CDR2 FNYEAQ. The length of the CDR3 is 16 residues. The CDR3 region is CASSPDRAATNEKLFF. CDR3 bases: TGTGCCAGCAGCCCCGACAGGGCGGCAACTAATGAAAAACTGTTTTTT.

Worth noting for this clonotype: A much bigger clone sits one base away, suggesting this may be a read error. The gene calls are TRBV7-2 and TRBJ2-3; 7 bases agree with TRBD2. The germline CDR1 and CDR2 sequences are SGHTA and FQGNSA. The CDR3 has 15 residues. The chain's CDR3 is CVSSPRLASTDTQYF. The CDR3 coding sequence is TGTGTCAGCAGCCCCAGACTAGCTTCCACAGATACGCAGTATTTT.

This clonotype came up many times. The chain links TRBV18 to TRBJ1-3; no clear D. The V end was cut by 8 bases, the J end by 0 bases, with 8 bases between. The germline gives CDR1 KGHSH, CDR2 LQKENI. The CDR3 has 13 amino acids. The CDR3 loop is CASSPDSGNTIYF. The CDR3 DNA follows: TGTGCCAGCAGCCCGGACTCTGGAAACACCATATATTTT.

This chain joins TRBV6-5 and TRBJ1-5; the D is unclear. This CDR3 has 17 amino acids. Germline assignment: CDR1 MNHEY and CDR2 SVGAGI. With 6 bases removed from V and 2 bases from J, the gap between germline ends came to 20 bases. CDR3 sequence reads: CASSQLTGRPGNQPQHF. The CDR3 DNA is TGTGCCAGCAGCCAACTCACCGGAAGACCGGGCAATCAGCCCCAGCATTTT.

The gene calls are TRBV11-2 and TRBJ2-7; TRBD1 or TRBD2 may be the D gene (5 bases each). The V end lost 1 base, the J end lost 3 bases, and 13 bases lay between the germline ends. This CDR3 has 15 residues. Germline-derived CDR1 and CDR2 are SGHAT and FQNNGV. The CDR3 region is CASSLGTGAYYEQYV. The CDR3 DNA reads as TGTGCCAGCAGCTTAGGGACCGGGGCCTACTACGAGCAGTACGTC.

This chain links TRBV12-3 or TRBV12-4 with TRBJ1-1, with D possibly matching TRBD1 (5 bases). The CDR3 is 12 residues long. The germline V and J ends were trimmed by 11 bases and 1 base, with 11 bases remaining between them. In nucleotides, the CDR3 is TGTGCCTCAGGGCCCTCGAACACTGAAGCTTTCTTT. Translated: CASGPSNTEAFF.

The chain uses TRBV7-2 and TRBJ2-3; 8 bases are a match to TRBD2. The V and J ends lost 6 bases and 6 bases, in that order; junction bases with no gene match: 17. The germline V gene encodes CDR1 SGHTA and CDR2 FQGNSA. This CDR3 has 17 residues. Written as DNA, the CDR3 is TGTGCCAGCAGTCTTAGGTCCCCAGCGGGGGCAGGGGATACGCAGTATTTT. Protein: CASSLRSPAGAGDTQYF.

The V call is TRBV6-2 or TRBV6-3, the J call TRBJ2-6, with D uncertain. V lost 0 bases to trimming and J lost 9 bases, with 9 bases between them. The CDR3 sequence is 14 residues long. Germline V CDR1 and CDR2: MNHEY, SVGEGT. As DNA, the CDR3 is TGTGCCAGCAGTTACTCCACGGGCTTCAACGTCCTGACTTTC. Translation: CASSYSTGFNVLTF.

This clonotype was seen a handful of times. The chain employs TRBV6-2 or TRBV6-3 and TRBJ1-2; perhaps TRBD1 as D (5 bases). The CDR3 has 14 residues. Deletions cut 4 bases from V and 6 bases from J, with 15 bases between. CDR1 is MNHEY and CDR2 is SVGEGT in the germline V gene. This CDR3 is CASSFSGRIDGYTF. The CDR3 DNA reads as TGTGCCAGCAGTTTCTCGGGACGGATCGATGGCTACACCTTC.

This clonotype was seen many times. The chain combines TRBV12-3 or TRBV12-4 with TRBJ1-1, with a possible D match to TRBD1 (6 bases). With 6 bases removed from V and 5 bases from J, the gap between germline ends came to 19 bases. The length of the CDR3 is 15 residues. CDR3 residues: CASSFLTGLETEAFF. The CDR3 DNA sequence: TGTGCCAGCAGCTTTCTTACAGGGTTGGAAACTGAAGCTTTCTTT.

This clonotype was counted only a few times. At one end the junction does not follow the germline gene, possibly because of a read error. V is TRBV5-3 and J is TRBJ1-1; D unresolved. Being an ORF, TRBV5-3 has a function that is uncertain. This CDR3 is built from 13 residues. In nucleotides, the CDR3 is TGTGCCAGCAGCTTGGGTGGGTCCGCTGAAGCTTTCTTT. Protein sequence: CASSLGGSAEAFF.

This chain uses TRBV7-2 with TRBJ2-1; 8 bases match TRBD1. Trimming took 5 bases from V and 5 from J; bases not matched to a gene: 5. CDR3 length: 14 amino acids. Germline loops: CDR1 SGHTA, CDR2 FQGNSA. The CDR3 coding sequence is TGTGCCAGCAGCCCTGGGGACAGGAACAATGAGCAGTTCTTC. As protein: CASSPGDRNNEQFF.

V is TRBV4-3 and J is TRBJ2-1; D is uncertain. The V end lost 0 bases, the J end lost 8 bases, and 8 bases lay between the germline ends. In germline, CDR1 is LGHNA, CDR2 YSLEER. The CDR3 covers 13 residues. CDR3 DNA sequence: TGCGCCAGCAGCCAAGATCGAACTTATGAGCAGTTCTTC. The encoded protein is CASSQDRTYEQFF.

The chain combines TRBV20-1 with TRBJ1-2; D gene ambiguous. This CDR3 spans 14 amino acids. CDR1 and CDR2 (germline): DFQATT, SNEGSKA (reference sequence). V was clipped by 5 bases and J by 3 bases, with 16 bases between them. The CDR3 here is CSAVDGSPYYGYTF. The CDR3 region has the DNA TGCAGTGCTGTTGACGGATCACCCTACTATGGCTACACCTTC.

The V and J genes are TRBV12-3 or TRBV12-4 and TRBJ1-2, with a weak D call TRBD1 (6 bases). The CDR3 loop spans 15 amino acids. The ends were cut back, 0 bases at V and 8 bases at J, with 16 bases in the middle. The CDR3 DNA reads as TGTGCCAGCAGTTTAGCGCAGGACAGTGAGGGAGGCTACACCTTC. It translates to CASSLAQDSEGGYTF.

V usage is TRBV6-5 and J usage is TRBJ1-1; no clear D gene. Germline V gives CDR1 MNHEY, CDR2 SVGAGI. V was trimmed by 2 bases and J by 6 bases, leaving 10 bases between them. The CDR3 length is 13 residues. The CDR3 region has the DNA TGTGCCAGCAGTTACAATACAGTATCTGAAGCTTTCTTT. Residues: CASSYNTVSEAFF.

The chain has TRBV6-6 and TRBJ2-5; D gene uncertain. Trimming took off 3 bases at V and 5 bases at J, with 10 bases between the two ends. The CDR3 consists of 13 residues. The germline V gene encodes CDR1 MNHNY and CDR2 SVGAGI (reference sequence). CDR3 DNA sequence: TGTGCCAGCAGTTATGACCTCTGGGAGACCCAGTACTTC. Amino acids: CASSYDLWETQYF.

V usage is TRBV7-9 and J usage is TRBJ2-7; D perhaps matches TRBD2 (6 bases). Germline CDR1 SEHNR, CDR2 FQNEAQ (reference sequence). With 8 bases removed from V and 4 bases from J, the gap between germline ends came to 18 bases. The CDR3 contains 14 residues. CDR3 DNA: TGTGCCAGCGGCTCCTCCGGGACTGGATACGAGCAGTACTTC. Protein sequence: CASGSSGTGYEQYF.